This TCR beta chain is from a study of breast tumors, draining lymph nodes, adjacent tissues. One entry per CDR3 protein, called by TCRdb with MiXCR from the multiplex PCR reads. The table includes around 230,000 distinct CDR3 sequences, less than 45% detected once. Axillary draining lymph nodes of breast cancer patients supplied the node samples. Input material: axillary lymph node tissue. The TCR originated in a female donor with breast cancer. Some clones in this sample may be carry-over from other donors' samples.

In DNA form, the CDR3 reads TGTGCCATCAGTAAGGGACAGGGAGGGGGAGTAGAGACCCAGTACTTC. Its translation is CAISKGQGGGVETQYF. The chain links TRBV10-3 to TRBJ2-5; 9 bases map to TRBD1. The CDR3 totals 16 residues. Germline V gene lookup returns CDR1 ENHRY and CDR2 SYGVKD. V was pared by 5 bases and J by 4 bases, with 11 bases of the junction left unmatched.